The present T cell receptor beta chain was sequenced within a study of chemoradiotherapy in HPV16-positive cancers. Study findings and constraints: Better recurrence-free survival went with HPV-responsive T-cell expansion in HPV16-positive patients. HPV-specific T cells were functionally defined from only two HPV16-positive patients. Non-HPV-specific T cells did not expand in tumors during treatment, whereas candidate HPV-specific clones and E7-related motifs did.

Turning to this clone: Its antigen is unknown.

The assay was immunoSEQ multiplex PCR, and TCRdb's table has in-frame clones only and misses some. The sample records over 8,500 clones, approximately 74% being singletons. CDR1 MNHNS and CDR2 SASEGT come from the germline V gene. Trimming took off 2 bases at V and 1 base at J, with 6 bases between the two ends. The length of the CDR3 is 13 residues. Sampling was done from a patient who underwent chemoradiotherapy. This TCR was sampled from a human donor with HPV-associated anogenital cancer. V is TRBV6-1 and J is TRBJ2-7; D is unresolved. CDR3: CASSEQLSYEQYF. The CDR3 bases are TGTGCCAGCAGTGAACAGCTATCCTACGAGCAGTACTTC.